This passage covers 15 T cell receptor beta chains from one sample sequenced in a study of blood T cell repertoires in COVID-19. Assay used: immunoSEQ multiplex PCR; TCRdb lists only in-frame clones, some missing. The data show some 74,000 clones, roughly three quarters seen once. The sample comprised peripheral blood. The receptors derive from a woman between 50 and 59 years old with acute or convalescent COVID-19.

Many counts were recorded for this clone. The V gene is TRBV27, the J gene TRBJ2-7; 7 bases are a match to TRBD2. Germline CDR1 is MNHEY and CDR2 is SMNVEV (reference sequence). V shed 9 bases, J shed 0 bases, and the junction held 8 bases outside the gene matches. The CDR3 is 14 residues long. The CDR3: CASALAGHSYEQYF. CDR3 nucleotides: TGTGCCAGTGCCTTAGCGGGCCACTCCTACGAGCAGTACTTC.

This chain connects TRBV19 to TRBJ2-3; D is ambiguous. CDR3 length: 11 residues. V lost 10 bases and J 6 bases, leaving 11 bases between the germline ends. The germline V gene has CDR1 LNHDA and CDR2 SQIVND (reference sequence). For the CDR3, the DNA is TGTGCCACCAAGAGGTCTGATACGCAGTATTTT. It encodes CATKRSDTQYF.

CDR3 in DNA: TGTGCCAGCAGTTTAGGACAGGGGGATAACTATGGCTACACCTTC. It codes for CASSLGQGDNYGYTF. This chain uses TRBV28 with TRBJ1-2; TRBD1 agrees at 10 bases. CDR3 length: 15 residues. The trim removed 2 bases at V and 1 base at J, leaving 1 base unmatched. The V gene's germline CDR1 is MDHEN and CDR2 SYDVKM.

Many counts were recorded for this clone. V usage is TRBV9 and J usage is TRBJ1-5; D unresolved. This CDR3 is 15 amino acids long. V was cut by 3 bases and J by 7 bases, with 17 bases left in between. CDR1 and CDR2 from the germline V gene are SGDLS and YYNGEE. CDR3 DNA sequence: TGTGCCAGCAGCGGGACGGGAGGCGCGGGGCAGCCCCAGCATTTT. Translating gives CASSGTGGAGQPQHF. The whole variable domain, remainder taken from reference TRBV9 and TRBJ1-5, is DSGVTQTPKHLITATGQRVTLRCSPRSGDLSVYWYQQSLDQGLQFLIQYYNGEERAKGNILERFSAQQFPDLHSELNLSSLELGDSALYFCASSGTGGAGQPQHFGDGTRLSIL.

V gene TRBV5-4 combines with J gene TRBJ2-2, with 8 positions matching TRBD1. This CDR3 spans 16 amino acids. Germline values: CDR1 SGHNT, CDR2 YYREEE (reference sequence). J gave up 6 bases and V 0 bases, and 7 bases lay outside the gene matches. The CDR3, as DNA: TGTGCCAGCAGCTTGGATCAGGGGGCCTATTCCGGGGAGCTGTTTTTT. Amino acids: CASSLDQGAYSGELFF.

V is TRBV3-1 (or the pseudogene TRBV3-2) and J is TRBJ2-7; possible D gene TRBD2, 5 bases. CDR3 length equals 14 residues. CDR1 is LGHDT, CDR2 YNNKEL, per germline (reference sequence). V was pared by 1 base and J by 2 bases, with 9 bases between. The CDR3: CASSQGFGAYEQYF. In DNA form, the CDR3 reads TGTGCCAGCAGCCAAGGTTTCGGGGCCTACGAGCAGTACTTC.

Notes on this clone: Other DNA sequences within the sample encode an identical CDR3. The V gene is TRBV5-1, the J gene TRBJ2-5; the match to TRBD2 covers 13 bases. CDR1 SGHRS and CDR2 YFSETQ come from the germline V gene. The ends lost 7 bases at V and 2 bases at J; junction bases unmatched: 5. This CDR3 is built from 15 residues. In DNA, the CDR3 is TGCGCCAGCCGGACTAGCGGGGGCCTACAAGAGACCCAGTACTTC. Amino acid sequence: CASRTSGGLQETQYF.

This clone was found once. The rearrangement uses TRBV7-2 and TRBJ1-2; D ambiguous. The CDR3 runs to 15 residues. V was shortened by 2 bases and J by 3 bases, with 13 bases between the two germline ends. Per the germline V gene, CDR1 is SGHTA and CDR2 is FQGNSA. As DNA, the CDR3 is TGTGCCAGCAGCTTATATTGGGCCAACTACTATGGCTACACCTTC. Translating it yields CASSLYWANYYGYTF.

The chain uses TRBV20-1 and TRBJ1-6, with no clear D. V lost 0 bases, J lost 14 bases, and 8 bases lay in between. Germline CDR1 and CDR2: DFQATT and SNEGSKA (reference sequence). The CDR3 has 11 residues. The CDR3 loop is CSAREDWTLHF. In nucleotides, the CDR3 is TGCAGTGCTAGAGAGGACTGGACCCTCCACTTT.

There are a few counts of this clone. The chain combines TRBV3-1 (or the pseudogene TRBV3-2) with TRBJ1-2; 8 nucleotides agree with TRBD1. CDR3 length: 16 amino acids. Germline CDR1 reads LGHDT; CDR2 reads YNNKEL (reference sequence). The ends lost 1 base at V and 4 bases at J; junction bases unmatched: 8. This CDR3 is CASSQGDRTRVYGYTF. For the CDR3, the DNA is TGTGCCAGCAGCCAAGGGGACAGGACGAGGGTCTATGGCTACACCTTC.

The rearrangement uses TRBV4-2 and TRBJ2-1; TRBD2 matches at 11 bases. V lost 4 bases, J lost 0 bases, and 8 bases stayed unmatched. Germline lookup yields CDR1 LGHNA and CDR2 YNFKEQ. The CDR3 length is 18 residues. DNA of the CDR3: TGTGCCAGCAGCCTATCGGCTAGCGGGGGGAGCTCCTACAATGAGCAGTTCTTC. Amino acid sequence: CASSLSASGGSSYNEQFF.

This chain connects TRBV14 to TRBJ2-2; no firm D call. CDR1 and CDR2 from the germline V gene are SGHDN and FVKESK. V was trimmed by 4 bases and J by 6 bases, leaving 15 bases between them. The CDR3 runs to 15 residues. The CDR3 is CASSPLRSGPGELFF. Written as DNA, the CDR3 is TGTGCCAGCAGCCCTTTACGGAGTGGTCCCGGGGAGCTGTTTTTT.

The chain employs TRBV19 and TRBJ2-2; the D is unclear. V shed 6 bases and J shed 0 bases, with 11 bases lying between them. There are 15 residues in the CDR3. Per the germline V gene, CDR1 is LNHDA and CDR2 is SQIVND (reference sequence). The CDR3, as DNA: TGTGCCAGTAGGACGAGGAGCACGAACACCGGGGAGCTGTTTTTT. Translating gives CASRTRSTNTGELFF.

The V call is TRBV7-2, the J call TRBJ2-3; 7 bases map to TRBD2. The CDR3 is made up of 14 amino acids. The trim removed 2 bases at V and 2 bases at J, leaving 1 base unmatched. Germline V gives CDR1 SGHTA, CDR2 FQGNSA. The CDR3: CASSLRGVTDTQYF. The CDR3 coding sequence is TGTGCCAGCAGCTTACGGGGGGTCACAGATACGCAGTATTTT.

This chain joins TRBV7-9 and TRBJ1-1, with a weak D call TRBD1 (6 bases). The CDR3 loop spans 14 amino acids. The ends were cut back, 6 bases at V and 6 bases at J, with 17 bases in the middle. Per the germline V gene, CDR1 is SEHNR and CDR2 is FQNEAQ (reference sequence). The CDR3 bases are TGTGCCAGCAGACCCACAGGGACGAGGTCTGAAGCTTTCTTT. Its translation: CASRPTGTRSEAFF.